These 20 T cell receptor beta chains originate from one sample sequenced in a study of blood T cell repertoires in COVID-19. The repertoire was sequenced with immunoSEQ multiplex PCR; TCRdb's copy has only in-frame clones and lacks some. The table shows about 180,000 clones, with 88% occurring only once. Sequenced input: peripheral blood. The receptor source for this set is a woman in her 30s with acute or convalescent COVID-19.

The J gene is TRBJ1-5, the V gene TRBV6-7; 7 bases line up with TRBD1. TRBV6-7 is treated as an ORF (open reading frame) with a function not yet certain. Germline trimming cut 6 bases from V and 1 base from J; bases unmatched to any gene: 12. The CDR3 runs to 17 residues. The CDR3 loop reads CASSPARPQGSNQPQHF. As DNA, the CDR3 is TGTGCCAGCAGCCCTGCGCGCCCACAGGGGAGCAATCAGCCCCAGCATTTT.

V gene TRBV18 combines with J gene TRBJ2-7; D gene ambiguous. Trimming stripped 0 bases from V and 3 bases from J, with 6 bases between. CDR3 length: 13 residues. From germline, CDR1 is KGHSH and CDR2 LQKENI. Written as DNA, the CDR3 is TGTGCCAGCTCACCACCATCGGGCTACGAGCAGTACTTC. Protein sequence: CASSPPSGYEQYF.

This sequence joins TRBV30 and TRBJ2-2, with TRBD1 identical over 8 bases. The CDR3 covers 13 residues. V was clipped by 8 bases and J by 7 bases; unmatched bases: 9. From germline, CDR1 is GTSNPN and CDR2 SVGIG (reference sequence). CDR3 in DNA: TGTGCCCATTCGTGGACAGGGATCGGGGAGCTGTTTTTT. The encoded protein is CAHSWTGIGELFF.

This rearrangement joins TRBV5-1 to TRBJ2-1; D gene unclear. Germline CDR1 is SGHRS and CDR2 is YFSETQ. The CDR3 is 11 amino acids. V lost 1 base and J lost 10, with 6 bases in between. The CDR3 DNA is TGCGCCAGCAGCTTGCAGCGAGAGCAGTTCTTC. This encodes CASSLQREQFF.

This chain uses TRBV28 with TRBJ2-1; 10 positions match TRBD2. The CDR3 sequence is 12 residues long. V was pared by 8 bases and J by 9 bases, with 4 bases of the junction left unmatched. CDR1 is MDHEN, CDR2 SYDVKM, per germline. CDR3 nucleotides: TGTGCCAGCCAACTAGCGGGAATTGAGCAGTTCTTC. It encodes CASQLAGIEQFF.

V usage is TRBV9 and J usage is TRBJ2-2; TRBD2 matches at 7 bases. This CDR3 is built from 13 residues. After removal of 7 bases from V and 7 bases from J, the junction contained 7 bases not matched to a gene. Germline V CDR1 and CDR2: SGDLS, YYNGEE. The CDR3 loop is CASGRAGHGELFF. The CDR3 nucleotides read TGTGCCAGCGGGAGGGCCGGGCACGGGGAGCTGTTTTTT.

The CDR3 nucleotides read TGTGCCAGCAGTTTACCGCGGGGACCCCTCCACTTT. It is translated as CASSLPRGPLHF. The chain carries TRBV12-3 or TRBV12-4 and TRBJ1-6; D is uncertain. Trimming cost V 2 bases and J 12 bases, with 8 bases left between them. This CDR3 region has 12 residues.

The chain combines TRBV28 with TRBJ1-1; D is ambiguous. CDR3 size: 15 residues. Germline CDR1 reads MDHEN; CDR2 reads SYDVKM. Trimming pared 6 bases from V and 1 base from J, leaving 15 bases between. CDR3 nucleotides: TGTGCCAGCAGAGTTTTGAGGTCGGCGAACACTGAAGCTTTCTTT. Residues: CASRVLRSANTEAFF.

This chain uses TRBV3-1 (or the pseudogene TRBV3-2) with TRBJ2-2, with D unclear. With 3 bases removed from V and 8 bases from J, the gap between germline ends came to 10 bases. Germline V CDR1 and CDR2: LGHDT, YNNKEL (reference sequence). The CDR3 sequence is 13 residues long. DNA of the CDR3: TGTGCCAGCAGCCAGGTACTCTTTGGGGAGCTGTTTTTT. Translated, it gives CASSQVLFGELFF.

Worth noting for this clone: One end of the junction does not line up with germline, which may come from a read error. This chain's CDR3 is CASSIVQGTKEKLFF. CDR3 coding DNA: TGTGCCAGTAGTATAGTGCAGGGGACTAAAGAAAAACTGTTTTTT. The chain recombines TRBV19 with TRBJ1-4; D perhaps matches TRBD1 (6 bases). Germline CDR1 and CDR2: LNHDA and SQIVND (reference sequence). This CDR3 is 15 amino acids long. Together with reference TRBV19 and TRBJ1-4, the CDR3 gives the full variable domain: DGGITQSPKYLFRKEGQNVTLSCEQNLNHDAMYWYRQDPGQGLRLIYYSQIVNDFQKGDIAEGYSVSREKKESFPLTVTSAQKNPTAFYLCASSIVQGTKEKLFFGSGTQLSVL.

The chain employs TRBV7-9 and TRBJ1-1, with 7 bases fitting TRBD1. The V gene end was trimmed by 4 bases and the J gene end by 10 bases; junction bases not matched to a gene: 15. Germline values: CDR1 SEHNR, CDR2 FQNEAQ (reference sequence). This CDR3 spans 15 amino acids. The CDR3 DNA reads TGTGCCAGCAGCTGGGACAAGAGAGGACAGGAAGGAGCTTTCTTT. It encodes CASSWDKRGQEGAFF.

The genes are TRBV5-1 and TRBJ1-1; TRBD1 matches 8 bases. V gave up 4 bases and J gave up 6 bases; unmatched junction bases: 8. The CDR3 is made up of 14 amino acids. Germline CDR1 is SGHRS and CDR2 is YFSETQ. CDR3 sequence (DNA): TGCGCCAGCAGCGGACAGGGAGGGTTTGCTGAAGCTTTCTTT. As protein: CASSGQGGFAEAFF.

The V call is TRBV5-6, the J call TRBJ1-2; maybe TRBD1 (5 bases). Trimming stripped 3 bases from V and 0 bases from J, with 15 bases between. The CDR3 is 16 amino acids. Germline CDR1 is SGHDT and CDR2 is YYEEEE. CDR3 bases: TGTGCCAGCAGCTCTAGGCGCCAAGGGGCTAACTATGGCTACACCTTC. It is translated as CASSSRRQGANYGYTF.

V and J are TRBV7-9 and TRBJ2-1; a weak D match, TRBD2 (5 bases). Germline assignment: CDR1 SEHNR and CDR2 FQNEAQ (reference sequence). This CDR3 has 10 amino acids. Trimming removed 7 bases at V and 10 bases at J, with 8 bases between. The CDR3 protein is CASTRGEQFF. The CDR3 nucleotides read TGTGCCAGCACCCGAGGGGAGCAGTTCTTC.

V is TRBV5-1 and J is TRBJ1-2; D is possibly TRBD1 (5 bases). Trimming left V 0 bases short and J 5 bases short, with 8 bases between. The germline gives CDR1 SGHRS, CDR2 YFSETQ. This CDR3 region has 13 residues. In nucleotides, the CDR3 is TGCGCCAGCAGCTTGGCGGGGGAGTATGGCTACACCTTC. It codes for CASSLAGEYGYTF.

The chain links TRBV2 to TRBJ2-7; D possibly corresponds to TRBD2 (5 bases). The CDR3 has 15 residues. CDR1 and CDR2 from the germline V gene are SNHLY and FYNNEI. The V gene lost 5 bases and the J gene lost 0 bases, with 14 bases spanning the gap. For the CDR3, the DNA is TGTGCCAGCAGTCCAACTAGACGGAGCTCCTACGAGCAGTACTTC. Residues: CASSPTRRSSYEQYF.

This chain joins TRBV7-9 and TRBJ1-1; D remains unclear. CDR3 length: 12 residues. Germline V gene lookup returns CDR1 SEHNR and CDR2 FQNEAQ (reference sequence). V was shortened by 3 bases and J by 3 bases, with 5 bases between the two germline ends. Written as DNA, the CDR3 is TGTGCCAGCAGCTTTCAATACACTGAAGCTTTCTTT. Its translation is CASSFQYTEAFF.

In DNA, the CDR3 is TGTGCCAGCAGCTTATTCGGACAGGTCGGGACCGGGGAGCTGTTTTTT. It codes for CASSLFGQVGTGELFF. The chain recombines TRBV7-8 with TRBJ2-2; TRBD1 matches at 7 bases. Trimming removed 2 bases from V and 5 bases from J; junction bases left unmatched: 8. Germline assignment: CDR1 SGHVS and CDR2 FQNEAQ. The CDR3 length is 16 residues.

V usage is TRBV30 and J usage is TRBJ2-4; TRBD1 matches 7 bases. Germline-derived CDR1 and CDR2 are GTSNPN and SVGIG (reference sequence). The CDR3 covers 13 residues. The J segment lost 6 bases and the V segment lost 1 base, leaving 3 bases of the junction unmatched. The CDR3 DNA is TGTGCCTGGAGTGGACAGGGCGTAAACATTCAGTACTTC. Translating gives CAWSGQGVNIQYF.

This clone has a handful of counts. The CDR3 sequence: CASSEAATGDYGYTF. The CDR3, as DNA: TGTGCCAGCAGTGAAGCTGCCACAGGGGATTATGGCTACACCTTC. This chain links TRBV2 with TRBJ1-2; 7 positions match TRBD1. The CDR3 spans 15 residues. Looked up from germline, CDR1 is SNHLY and CDR2 is FYNNEI. After removal of 0 bases from V and 5 bases from J, the junction contained 6 bases not matched to a gene.